The 19 T cell receptor beta chains given below trace back to one sample, sequenced in a study of blood T cell repertoires in COVID-19. Sequencing used immunoSEQ multiplex PCR; TCRdb keeps in-frame clones, though not all of them. This sample has under 300,000 clones, with about 82% found just once. Input material: peripheral blood. The receptor source for this set is a woman in her sixties or seventies with active or convalescent COVID-19.

The rearrangement uses TRBV2 and TRBJ2-3; 11 bases map to TRBD1. The trim removed 8 bases at V and 2 bases at J, leaving 6 bases unmatched. CDR1 and CDR2 (germline): SNHLY, FYNNEI. This CDR3 spans 15 amino acids. This CDR3 reads CASGGQGAATDTQYF. The CDR3 DNA reads TGTGCCAGCGGTGGACAGGGGGCTGCCACAGATACGCAGTATTTT.

The chain joins TRBV18 to TRBJ2-1; D might be TRBD2 (5 bases). In germline, CDR1 is KGHSH, CDR2 LQKENI. This CDR3 has 13 residues. V was pared by 2 bases and J by 10 bases, with 12 bases between. CDR3 sequence: CASSPIPQREQFF. The CDR3 bases are TGTGCCAGCTCACCAATACCCCAGCGGGAGCAGTTCTTC. Combining the CDR3 with reference TRBV18 and TRBJ2-1 gives the whole variable domain NAGVMQNPRHLVRRRGQEARLRCSPMKGHSHVYWYRQLPEEGLKFMVYLQKENIIDESGMPKERFSAEFPKEGPSILRIQQVVRGDSAAYFCASSPIPQREQFFGPGTRLTVL.

This sequence joins TRBV5-4 and TRBJ2-7; tentatively, D is TRBD2 (5 bases). There are 15 residues in the CDR3. The V gene's germline CDR1 is SGHNT and CDR2 YYREEE (reference sequence). Between the trimmed V and J ends, which lost 5 bases and 5 bases, there was a span of 20 bases. The CDR3: CASRPGRGYVHEQYF. The CDR3 nucleotides read TGTGCCAGCAGGCCAGGCCGGGGATATGTCCACGAGCAGTACTTC.

The chain employs TRBV6-6 and TRBJ1-5, with a possible D match to TRBD1 (5 bases). V lost 6 bases to trimming and J lost 5 bases, with 14 bases between them. Germline V lookup: CDR1 MNHNY, CDR2 SVGAGI (reference sequence). This CDR3 spans 14 amino acids. CDR3 loop: CASRTGGEDQPQHF. CDR3 nucleotide sequence: TGTGCCAGCAGGACGGGGGGGGAAGATCAGCCCCAGCATTTT.

CDR3 loop: CASSLVVGGYNEQFF. CDR3 nucleotide sequence: TGTGCCAGCAGCTTAGTAGTCGGGGGCTACAATGAGCAGTTCTTC. The chain joins TRBV7-2 to TRBJ2-1, with D possibly being TRBD2 (6 bases). V shed 1 base and J shed 3 bases, with 10 bases lying between them. The length of the CDR3 is 15 residues. Per germline, CDR1 SGHTA and CDR2 FQGNSA.

The chain has TRBV4-1 and TRBJ2-3; 10 bases fit TRBD2. V lost 4 bases, J lost 0 bases, and 1 base stayed unmatched. The CDR3 extends over 15 amino acids. Germline V CDR1 and CDR2: MGHRA, YSYEKL. The CDR3 bases are TGCGCCAGCAGCCCGACTAGCGGGAGCACAGATACGCAGTATTTT. This translates into CASSPTSGSTDTQYF.

Comment on this clone: Other nucleotide sequences from this sample produce the same CDR3. The chain is built from TRBV2 and TRBJ2-1, with D possibly matching TRBD1 (5 bases). Germline CDR1 is SNHLY and CDR2 is FYNNEI. Deletions cut 3 bases from V and 9 bases from J, with 6 bases between. The CDR3 length is 11 residues. The CDR3 here is CASSETAEQFF. The CDR3 region has the DNA TGTGCCAGCAGTGAGACAGCTGAGCAGTTCTTC.

The CDR3 DNA sequence: TGTGCCAGCAGCAAAGCTGAGGGCGCGAACACTGAAGCTTTCTTT. This encodes CASSKAEGANTEAFF. The chain links TRBV21-1 to TRBJ1-1. TRBV21-1 is described as a pseudogene. The CDR3 is 15 amino acids.

This chain joins TRBV3-1 (or the pseudogene TRBV3-2) and TRBJ2-3; no definite D call. Germline V gives CDR1 LGHDT, CDR2 YNNKEL (reference sequence). Trimming took off 4 bases at V and 3 bases at J, with 17 bases between the two ends. This CDR3 is built from 16 residues. The CDR3 is CASSPVGALRTDTQYF. CDR3 sequence (DNA): TGTGCCAGCAGCCCCGTCGGAGCCCTCCGGACAGATACGCAGTATTTT.

The chain has TRBV3-1 (or the pseudogene TRBV3-2) and TRBJ2-7; TRBD2 agrees at 8 bases. This CDR3 is built from 14 residues. V shed 4 bases and J 6 bases; nucleotides not matched to a gene: 8. Germline lookup yields CDR1 LGHDT and CDR2 YNNKEL (reference sequence). CDR3 residues: CASSPGTRLREQYV. CDR3 sequence (DNA): TGTGCCAGCAGCCCGGGGACTAGGTTACGCGAGCAGTACGTC.

The rearrangement links TRBV3-1 (or the pseudogene TRBV3-2) to TRBJ1-4; D gene uncertain. This CDR3 has 15 residues. Looked up from germline, CDR1 is LGHDT and CDR2 is YNNKEL (reference sequence). V dropped 0 bases and J dropped 8 bases, with 13 bases sitting between them. The CDR3: CASSQDLSVTEKLFF. The CDR3 nucleotides are TGTGCCAGCAGCCAAGATTTGTCAGTAACGGAAAAACTGTTTTTT.

The chain carries TRBV11-3 and TRBJ2-4; a possible D gene is TRBD1 (5 bases). Germline assignment: CDR1 SGHNT and CDR2 YENEEA. V dropped 1 base and J dropped 6 bases, with 10 bases sitting between them. The CDR3 has 14 amino acids. CDR3 loop: CASSLGRALNIQYF. DNA of the CDR3: TGTGCCAGCAGCTTAGGCAGGGCTCTAAACATTCAGTACTTC.

The gene calls are TRBV29-1 and TRBJ2-3; TRBD1 agrees at 9 bases. There are 13 residues in the CDR3. V dropped 5 bases and J dropped 1; count of bases not matched to a gene: 1. CDR1 and CDR2 (germline): SQVTM, ANQGSEA. CDR3 sequence: CSVWTGGTDTQYF. In DNA, the CDR3 is TGCAGCGTTTGGACAGGGGGCACAGATACGCAGTATTTT.

The chain recombines TRBV3-1 (or the pseudogene TRBV3-2) with TRBJ2-3; D gene unclear. The CDR3 covers 12 residues. Trimming shortened V by 0 bases and J by 14 bases, and 12 bases separated the two germline ends. Germline V gene data show CDR1 as LGHDT and CDR2 as YNNKEL (reference sequence). DNA of the CDR3: TGTGCCAGCAGCCAAGATATTGATTTACTGTATTTT. As protein: CASSQDIDLLYF.

The rearrangement joins TRBV6-1 to TRBJ2-5; 7 bases agree with TRBD2. V lost 2 bases and J lost 1; bases outside the gene matches: 10. From germline, CDR1 is MNHNS and CDR2 SASEGT. The CDR3 is 17 residues long. The CDR3 DNA reads TGTGCCAGCAGTGAACATGGGGGGGGAACCCTCCAAGAGACCCAGTACTTC. Its translation: CASSEHGGGTLQETQYF.

The J gene is TRBJ2-3, the V gene TRBV5-6; 9 nucleotides align to TRBD2. Per the germline V gene, CDR1 is SGHDT and CDR2 is YYEEEE. The trim removed 4 bases at V and 4 bases at J, leaving 10 bases unmatched. The CDR3 totals 16 residues. The CDR3 nucleotides read TGTGCCAGCAGCACTGCTGGCGGGAGGGTGGCAGATACGCAGTATTTT. Protein: CASSTAGGRVADTQYF.

This sequence joins TRBV6-4 and TRBJ2-6; D perhaps matches TRBD1 (7 bases). With 8 bases removed from V and 0 bases from J, the gap between germline ends came to 17 bases. CDR3 size: 17 residues. Per the germline V gene, CDR1 is MRHNA and CDR2 is SNTAGT. This chain's CDR3 is CASSGGGGGSGANVLTF. CDR3 nucleotides: TGTGCCAGCTCCGGAGGAGGGGGCGGCTCTGGGGCCAACGTCCTGACTTTC.

The V and J genes are TRBV28 and TRBJ2-3; 12 bases agree with TRBD2. This CDR3 has 16 amino acids. Germline V gene data show CDR1 as MDHEN and CDR2 as SYDVKM. J lost 5 bases, V lost 5 bases, and 8 bases had no gene match. The CDR3 region is CASSILAGGAGDTQYF. The CDR3 DNA sequence: TGTGCCAGCAGTATACTAGCGGGAGGTGCAGGAGATACGCAGTATTTT.

The chain is built from TRBV7-8 and TRBJ2-7, with D hard to call. Germline CDR1 and CDR2: SGHVS and FQNEAQ. There are 15 residues in the CDR3. Trimming removed 1 base at V and 4 bases at J, with 14 bases between. CDR3 sequence reads: CASSLGASYLYEQYV. CDR3 nucleotide sequence: TGTGCCAGCAGCTTAGGGGCCTCTTATCTATACGAGCAGTACGTC.